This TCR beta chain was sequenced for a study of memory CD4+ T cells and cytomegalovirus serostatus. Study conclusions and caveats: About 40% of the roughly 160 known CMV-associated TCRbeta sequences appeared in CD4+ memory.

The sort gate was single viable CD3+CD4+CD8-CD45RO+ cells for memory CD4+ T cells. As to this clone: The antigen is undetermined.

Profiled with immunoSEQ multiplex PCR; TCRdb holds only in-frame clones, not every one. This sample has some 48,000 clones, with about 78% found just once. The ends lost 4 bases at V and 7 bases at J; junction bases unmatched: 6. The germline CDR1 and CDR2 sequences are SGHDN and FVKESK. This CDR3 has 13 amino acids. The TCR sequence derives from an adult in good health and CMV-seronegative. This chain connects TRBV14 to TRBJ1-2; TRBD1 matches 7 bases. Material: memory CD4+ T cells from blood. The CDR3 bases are TGTGCCAGCAGCCCCCGGGACAGTCCTGGCTACACCTTC. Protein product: CASSPRDSPGYTF.